A selection of T cell receptor beta chains follows, all from one sample in a study of blood T cell repertoires in COVID-19. The repertoire was sequenced with immunoSEQ multiplex PCR; TCRdb's copy has only in-frame clones and lacks some. This repertoire shows some 220,000 clones, roughly 80% found once; its top ten account for 5.2%. The sample taken for sequencing was peripheral blood. The receptors stem from a woman in her seventies with COVID-19, enrolled during active disease. Both conserved end residues are trimmed from each CDR3. The order of the fields is V gene, D gene, J gene, CDR3 length, CDR3 protein. A D gene is named only where the DNA matches it firmly.

TRBV4-2	TRBD1	TRBJ1-1	13	ASSPERGRLAEAF
TRBV6-1	TRBD1	TRBJ1-1	13	ASSERQGRRAEAF
TRBV28	NA	TRBJ1-6	14	ASSLFARDYNSPLH
TRBV5-1	TRBD2	TRBJ2-5	13	ASSPGAGGQETQY
TRBV5-4	NA	TRBJ2-1	13	ASSPVGDARIRQF
TRBV5-1	TRBD1	TRBJ1-1	12	ASSEGGQGIGAF
TRBV9	NA	TRBJ1-6	14	ASSPSAALYNSPLH
TRBV18	NA	TRBJ1-1	11	ASSPPVGPEAF
TRBV5-1	NA	TRBJ2-7	14	ASSSAVGGIPYEQY
TRBV30	TRBD1	TRBJ1-5	14	AFRTGGGWGNQPQH
TRBV6-2/TRBV6-3	NA	TRBJ1-5	13	ASSYSGLTAQPQH
TRBV24-1	NA	TRBJ1-5	12	ATSASGVVEPQH
TRBV29-1	TRBD2	TRBJ2-1	14	SVAVQLGLAGNEQF
TRBV5-8	TRBD1	TRBJ1-3	13	ASSAQGAYRNTIY
TRBV7-2	TRBD2	TRBJ2-2	12	ASSRSGRYGELF
TRBV5-1	TRBD1	TRBJ2-7	12	ASSPGTATYEQY
TRBV14	TRBD2	TRBJ2-1	13	ASSPGLAGGHEQF
TRBV18	NA	TRBJ1-6	11	ASSPEVGSPLH
TRBV5-1	NA	TRBJ1-1	12	ASSLNFLNTEAF
TRBV5-1	TRBD2	TRBJ2-1	13	ASSYTSGSSHEQF
TRBV5-1	TRBD2	TRBJ2-1	14	ASILQPSGPYNEQF
TRBV28	NA	TRBJ2-1	14	ASSPAGLSSYNEQF
TRBV5-4	NA	TRBJ1-1	13	ASSLNQGWNTEAF
TRBV5-1	TRBD1	TRBJ1-5	13	ASSLEGQVNQPQH
TRBV5-4	TRBD2	TRBJ2-7	13	ASSLDPGAGYEQY
TRBV7-6	NA	TRBJ2-5	11	ASSRQRQETQY
TRBV28	NA	TRBJ2-4	12	ASSLGGSMNIQY
TRBV28	NA	TRBJ1-2	11	ASRLRGPYGYT
TRBV24-1	TRBD1	TRBJ1-3	12	ATSASGGGNTIY
TRBV29-1	NA	TRBJ2-5	11	SAAGRLQETQY
TRBV5-1	NA	TRBJ2-5	13	ASSSSGAGRETQY
TRBV4-3	TRBD2	TRBJ2-1	17	ASSQNGGWETSGSTEQF
TRBV11-2	NA	TRBJ2-7	14	ASSESLAKNSYEQY
TRBV6-5	TRBD2	TRBJ2-3	11	ASESGGTNTQY
TRBV28	TRBD2	TRBJ2-3	13	ASGTSGRALDTQY
TRBV19	NA	TRBJ1-5	16	ASSIGTARRSSNQPQH
TRBV2	TRBD1	TRBJ1-2	12	ARFDRGRGDGYT
TRBV18	NA	TRBJ1-1	14	ASSPDQGLGSTEAF
TRBV7-2	NA	TRBJ2-7	11	ASSLLLSYEQY
TRBV29-1	NA	TRBJ2-1	14	SWSDSGSRSYNEQF
TRBV4-1	TRBD2	TRBJ2-7	12	ASSRVGLGYEQY
TRBV5-4	NA	TRBJ2-3	12	ASSLESGTDTQY
TRBV5-1	TRBD2	TRBJ2-5	14	ASTPGGKGAQETQY
TRBV29-1	TRBD1	TRBJ1-1	11	SVAIGQGTEAF
TRBV2	TRBD1	TRBJ2-7	11	ASSSGGSYEQY
TRBV18	TRBD1	TRBJ1-3	13	ASSGQGPPGNTIY
TRBV9	TRBD1	TRBJ2-2	14	ASSPNRGFNTGELF
TRBV9	NA	TRBJ1-6	11	ASSVRNNSPLH
TRBV7-9	NA	TRBJ1-1	12	ASSVRLMNTEAF
TRBV6-2/TRBV6-3	NA	TRBJ1-1	14	ASSYRSGGGPQEGF
TRBV18	NA	TRBJ1-1	12	ASSSNAGNTEAF
TRBV7-6	NA	TRBJ1-3	14	ASSLMGLGDGNTIY
TRBV19	TRBD2	TRBJ2-4	17	ASSPGTSGRAPAKNIQY
TRBV28	TRBD1	TRBJ1-6	11	ASRLDRYSPLH
TRBV28	NA	TRBJ1-2	13	ASSLSAGNSYGYT
TRBV19	NA	TRBJ1-4	14	ASSDNTGTTNEKLF
TRBV6-2/TRBV6-3	TRBD1	TRBJ2-7	15	ASSVPFGTAPPYEQY